Listed below are T cell receptor beta chains from one sample, sequenced in a study of beta chain features in type 1 diabetes. Clones were sequenced by immunoSEQ multiplex PCR, and TCRdb holds only the in-frame ones, with some missing. Of about 220,000 clones listed, 11% were seen once; the top ten hold 1% to 1.5%. The specimen sequenced was central memory CD4+ T cells from blood. The receptor source for this set is a man younger than 35 in good health. The CDR3 runs from the conserved cysteine through the conserved F or W. The D gene is left open where the match is weak. Clone size appears in some rows only: once, few, many, or a class for an expanded clone.

j_call	clone_size	v_call	d_call	cdr3_length	cdr3_aa	cdr3_nt
TRBJ1-3	few	TRBV21-1	-	15	CASSKTGTKGNTIYF	TGTGCCAGCAGCAAGACAGGGACGAAGGGAAACACCATATATTTT
TRBJ1-1	few	TRBV18	TRBD1	13	CASSFGTGTEAFF	TGTGCCAGCTCATTCGGGACAGGGACTGAAGCTTTCTTT
TRBJ1-5	-	TRBV4-1	-	15	CASSQDWDSNQPQHF	TGCGCCAGCAGCCAAGATTGGGATAGCAATCAGCCCCAGCATTTT
TRBJ2-2	few	TRBV5-1	-	13	CASSLMGAGELFF	TGCGCCAGCAGCCTCATGGGGGCCGGGGAGCTGTTTTTT
TRBJ2-1	-	TRBV4-2	-	15	CASSQEWQGYNEQFF	TGTGCCAGCAGCCAAGAGTGGCAGGGATACAATGAGCAGTTCTTC
TRBJ2-1	-	TRBV30	TRBD2	15	CAWSVRGLVYNEQFF	TGTGCCTGGAGTGTCAGAGGACTAGTTTACAATGAGCAGTTCTTC
TRBJ2-7	-	TRBV9	TRBD1	15	CASSPGAGGSYEQYF	TGTGCCAGCAGCCCCGGGGCAGGGGGCTCCTACGAGCAGTACTTC
TRBJ1-1	few	TRBV7-6	-	16	CASSPASGQMNTEAFF	TGTGCCAGCAGCCCCGCGTCCGGGCAGATGAACACTGAAGCTTTCTTT
TRBJ2-3	-	TRBV7-2	TRBD1	18	CASSLKGQAGFSTDTQYF	TGTGCCAGCAGCTTAAAGGGACAGGCGGGCTTTAGCACAGATACGCAGTATTTT
TRBJ1-4	-	TRBV28	TRBD1	14	CASSTQGPNEKLFF	TGTGCCAGCAGTACACAGGGGCCTAATGAAAAACTGTTTTTT
TRBJ2-1	-	TRBV5-1	-	15	CASSPAPNYYNEQFF	TGCGCCAGTAGCCCGGCGCCCAACTACTACAATGAGCAGTTCTTC
TRBJ1-2	few	TRBV29-1	TRBD1	14	CSVDWTGEGLGYTF	TGCAGCGTTGATTGGACAGGGGAAGGGTTAGGCTACACCTTC
TRBJ2-3	few	TRBV5-4	-	14	CASSTDLHTDTQYF	TGTGCCAGCAGCACGGACCTACACACAGATACGCAGTATTTT
TRBJ1-1	-	TRBV7-9	-	14	CASSPGTSLPGAFF	TGTGCCAGCAGCCCAGGGACGAGCCTCCCTGGAGCTTTCTTT
TRBJ1-5	few	TRBV28	-	15	CASSLTTGGNQPQHF	TGTGCCAGCAGTTTGACAACCGGGGGCAATCAGCCCCAGCATTTT
TRBJ2-6	-	TRBV6-5	-	13	CASSYSGANVLTF	TGTGCCAGCAGTTACTCTGGGGCCAACGTCCTGACTTTC
TRBJ2-3	few	TRBV10-3	-	14	CAISDPTTVDTQYF	TGTGCCATCAGTGATCCGACTACCGTAGATACGCAGTATTTT
TRBJ2-5	-	TRBV6-6	-	14	CASSFTGSGETQYF	TGTGCCAGCAGTTTCACAGGGAGTGGAGAGACCCAGTACTTC
TRBJ1-4	few	TRBV5-4	-	14	CASSRPSTSKRLFF	TGTGCCAGCAGCCGACCGTCCACATCTAAGAGGTTGTTTTTT
TRBJ1-2	-	TRBV5-1	TRBD1	15	CASSGGTGTNYGYTF	TGCGCCAGCAGCGGGGGGACAGGGACAAACTATGGCTACACCTTC
TRBJ2-2	-	TRBV25-1	-	14	CASSGQGKAGELFF	TGTGCCAGCAGTGGGCAGGGGAAAGCCGGGGAGCTGTTTTTT
TRBJ2-1	-	TRBV7-9	-	13	CASSSGSYNEQFF	TGTGCCAGCAGCTCCGGGTCTTACAATGAGCAGTTCTTC
TRBJ2-1	many	TRBV18	-	14	CASSPGQIYNEQFF	TGTGCCAGCTCACCAGGACAAATCTACAATGAGCAGTTCTTC
TRBJ2-3	few	TRBV5-8	TRBD2	15	CASSRLAGNTDTQYF	TGTGCCAGCAGTCGGCTAGCGGGAAACACAGATACGCAGTATTTT
TRBJ2-5	few	TRBV28	TRBD1	16	CASSFLRDRGLGTQYF	TGTGCCAGCAGTTTCCTCCGGGACAGGGGGCTGGGGACCCAGTACTTC
TRBJ2-3	few	TRBV28	TRBD1	14	CASSSRQGIDTQYF	TGTGCCAGCAGTTCCCGACAGGGCATAGATACGCAGTATTTT